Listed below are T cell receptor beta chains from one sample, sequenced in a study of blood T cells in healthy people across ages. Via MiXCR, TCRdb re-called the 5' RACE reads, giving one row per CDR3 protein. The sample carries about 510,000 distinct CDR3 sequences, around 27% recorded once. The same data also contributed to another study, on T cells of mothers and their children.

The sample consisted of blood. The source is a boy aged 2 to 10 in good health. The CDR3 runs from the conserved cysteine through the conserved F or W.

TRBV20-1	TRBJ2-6	CSARDWGGSGANVLTF
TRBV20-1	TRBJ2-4	CSARTGYDKNIQYF
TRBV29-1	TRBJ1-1	CSVGQGLNTEAFF
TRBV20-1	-	CSATKGQEREFSYEQYF
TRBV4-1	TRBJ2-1	CASSQPPGWETHNEQFF
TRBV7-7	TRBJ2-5	CASSFDLGTLKTF
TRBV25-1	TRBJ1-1	CASSDSGGDTEAFF
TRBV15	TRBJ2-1	CATSIGVPSEQFF
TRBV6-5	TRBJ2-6	CASSYLGTGGSGANVLTF
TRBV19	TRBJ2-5	CASSLSSISSGETQYF
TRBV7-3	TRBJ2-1	CASSSGQGSHEQFF
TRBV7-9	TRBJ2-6	CASSSGVSANALTF
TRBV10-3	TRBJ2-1	CAISESLALNYNEQFF
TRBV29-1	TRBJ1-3	CSVVVRGSGNTIYF
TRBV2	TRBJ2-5	CASSYRDRLWETQYF
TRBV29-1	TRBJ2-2	CSPHGQGISANTGELFF
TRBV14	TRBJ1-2	CASSQGQARGYTF
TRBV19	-	CASTTGQGSNEQFF
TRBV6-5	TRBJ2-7	CASSYTIDGDEQYF
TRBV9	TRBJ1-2	CASSVEPRRSNYGYTF
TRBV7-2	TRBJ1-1	CASLGDRITEAFF
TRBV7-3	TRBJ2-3	CASSLFERGTDTQYF
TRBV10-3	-	CAINDLSSYEQYF
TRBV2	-	CASSERGYEQYF
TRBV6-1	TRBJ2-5	CASTMGGSYQETQYF
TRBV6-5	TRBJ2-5	CASSSGGSGRTQYF
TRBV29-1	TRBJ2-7	CSVGGRQRYEQYF
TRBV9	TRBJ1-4	CASSVKGLENEKLFF
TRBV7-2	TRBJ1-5	CTSSFRRDSNQPRHF
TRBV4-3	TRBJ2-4	CASSQEFAPGQEILAKNIQYF
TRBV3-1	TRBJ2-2	CASSQDEVYWENTGELFF
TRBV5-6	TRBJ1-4	CASNLGGLKEKLFF
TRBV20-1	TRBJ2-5	CSARDRQGWETQYF
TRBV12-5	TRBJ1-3	CASGLPLNTIYF
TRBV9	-	CASSVAGAGTTSLEDEQFF
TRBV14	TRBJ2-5	CASSQPGLAWEQYF